The clone carrying this T cell receptor (beta chain) was found a few times. Its antigen remains unidentified. The data derive from a study of identical twins. Via MiXCR, TCRdb re-called the 5' RACE reads, giving one row per CDR3 protein. The table shows approximately 530,000 distinct CDR3 sequences, with about a fifth occurring only once. Only healthy Caucasians were enrolled as donors. Findings and limits, study-wide: Weaker excess twin sharing was observed in beta out-of-frame sequences. Some out-of-frame alpha sequences were shared by twins, and these showed excess low generation probability. Invariant MAIT and iNKT cells could partly confound zero-insertion analyses.

With 7 bases removed from V and 3 bases from J, the gap between germline ends came to 25 bases. In germline, CDR1 is MNHEY, CDR2 SMNVEV (reference sequence). This CDR3 contains 17 residues. A further study also used this sample, focusing on yellow fever vaccine responses in identical twins.

This chain uses TRBV27 with TRBJ2-7; TRBD2 might be the D (7 bases). The receptor was derived from a young woman in good health. Input material: CD4+ T cells sorted from blood. CDR3 in amino acids: CASKGLTRRGPFYEQYF. The CDR3 coding sequence is TGTGCCAGCAAAGGTCTAACTAGGCGGGGGCCGTTCTACGAGCAGTACTTC.